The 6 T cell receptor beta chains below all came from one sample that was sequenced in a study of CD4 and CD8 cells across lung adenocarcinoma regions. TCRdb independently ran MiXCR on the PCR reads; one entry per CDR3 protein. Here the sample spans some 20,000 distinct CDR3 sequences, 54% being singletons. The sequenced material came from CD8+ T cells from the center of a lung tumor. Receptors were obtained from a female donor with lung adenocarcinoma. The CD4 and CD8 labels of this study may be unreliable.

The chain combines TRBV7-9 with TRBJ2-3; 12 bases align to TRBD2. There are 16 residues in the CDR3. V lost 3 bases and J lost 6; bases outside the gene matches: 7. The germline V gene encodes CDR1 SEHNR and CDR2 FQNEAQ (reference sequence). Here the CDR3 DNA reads TGTGCCAGCAGCTTCGCGAGACTAGCGGGAGATGATACGCAGTATTTT. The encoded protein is CASSFARLAGDDTQYF.

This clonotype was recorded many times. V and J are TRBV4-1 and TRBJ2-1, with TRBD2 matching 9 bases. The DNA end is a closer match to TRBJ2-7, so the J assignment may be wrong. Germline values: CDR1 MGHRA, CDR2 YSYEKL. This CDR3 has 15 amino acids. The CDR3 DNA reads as TGCGCCAGCAGCCAAGTGGTAGCGGGAGCCTACGAGCAGTACTTC. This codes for CASSQVVAGAYEQYF.

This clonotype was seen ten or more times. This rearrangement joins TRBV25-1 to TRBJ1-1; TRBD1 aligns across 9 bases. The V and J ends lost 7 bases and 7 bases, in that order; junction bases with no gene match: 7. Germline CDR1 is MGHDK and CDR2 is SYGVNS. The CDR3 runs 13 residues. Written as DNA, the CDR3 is TGTGCCAGCAAGACAGGGGGAAACCTTGAAGCTTTCTTT. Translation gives CASKTGGNLEAFF.

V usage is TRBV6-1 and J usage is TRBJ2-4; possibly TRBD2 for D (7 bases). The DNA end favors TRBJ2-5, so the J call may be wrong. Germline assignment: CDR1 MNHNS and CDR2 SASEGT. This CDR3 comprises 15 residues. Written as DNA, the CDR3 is TGTGCCAGGGGGGGGGGGGGGCGCACCCAAGAGACCCAGTACTTC. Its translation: CARGGGGRTQETQYF.

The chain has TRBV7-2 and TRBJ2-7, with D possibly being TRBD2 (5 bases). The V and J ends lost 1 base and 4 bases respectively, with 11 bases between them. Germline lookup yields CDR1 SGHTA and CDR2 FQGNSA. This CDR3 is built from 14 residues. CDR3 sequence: CASSLGVPGYEQYF. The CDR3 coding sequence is TGTGCCAGCAGCTTAGGAGTCCCGGGGTACGAGCAGTACTTC.

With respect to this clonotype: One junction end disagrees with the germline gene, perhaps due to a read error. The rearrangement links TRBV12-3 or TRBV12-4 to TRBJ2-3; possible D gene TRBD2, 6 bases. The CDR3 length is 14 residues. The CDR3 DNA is TGTGCGGGCCGCGGGGCTAGGGGCCCAGATACCCAGTATTTT. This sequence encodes CAGRGARGPDTQYF.